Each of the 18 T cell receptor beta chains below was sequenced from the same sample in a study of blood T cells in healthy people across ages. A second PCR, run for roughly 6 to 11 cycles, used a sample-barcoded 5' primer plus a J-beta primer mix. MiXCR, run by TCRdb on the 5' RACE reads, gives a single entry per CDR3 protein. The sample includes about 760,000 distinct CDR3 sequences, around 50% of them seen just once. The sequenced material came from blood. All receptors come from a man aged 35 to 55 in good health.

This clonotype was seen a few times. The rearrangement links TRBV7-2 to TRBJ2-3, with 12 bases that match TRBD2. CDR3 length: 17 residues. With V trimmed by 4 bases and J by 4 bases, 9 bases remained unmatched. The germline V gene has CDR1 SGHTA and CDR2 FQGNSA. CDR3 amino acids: CASSSKPTSGRADTQYF. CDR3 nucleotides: TGTGCCAGCAGCTCCAAACCGACTAGCGGGAGAGCAGATACGCAGTATTTT.

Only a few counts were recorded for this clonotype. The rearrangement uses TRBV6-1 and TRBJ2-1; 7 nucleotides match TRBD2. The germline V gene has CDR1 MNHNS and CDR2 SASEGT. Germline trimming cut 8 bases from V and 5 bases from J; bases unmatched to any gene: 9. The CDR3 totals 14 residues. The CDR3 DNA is TGTGCCAGCCGGAGTACTAGCGTCGACAATGAGCAGTTCTTC. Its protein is CASRSTSVDNEQFF.

CDR3 sequence reads: CASSQGPDLDTEAFF. CDR3 bases: TGTGCCAGCAGCCAAGGGCCGGACCTAGACACTGAAGCTTTCTTT. This chain joins TRBV9 and TRBJ1-1; D is unclear. Germline values: CDR1 SGDLS, CDR2 YYNGEE. V was clipped by 4 bases and J by 3 bases, with 16 bases between them. The CDR3 covers 15 residues.

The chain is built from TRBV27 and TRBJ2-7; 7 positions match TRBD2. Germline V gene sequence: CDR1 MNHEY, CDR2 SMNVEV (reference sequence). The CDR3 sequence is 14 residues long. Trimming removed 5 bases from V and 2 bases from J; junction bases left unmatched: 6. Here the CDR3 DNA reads TGTGCCAGCAGTAAAGCGGGATACCCCTACGAGCAGTACTTC. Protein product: CASSKAGYPYEQYF.

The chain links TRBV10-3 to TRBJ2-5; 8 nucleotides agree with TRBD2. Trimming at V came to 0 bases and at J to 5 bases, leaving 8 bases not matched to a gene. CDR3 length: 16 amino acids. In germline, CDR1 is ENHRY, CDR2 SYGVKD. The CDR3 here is CAISESGGGPRETQYF. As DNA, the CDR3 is TGTGCCATCAGTGAGTCCGGGGGGGGGCCACGGGAGACCCAGTACTTC.

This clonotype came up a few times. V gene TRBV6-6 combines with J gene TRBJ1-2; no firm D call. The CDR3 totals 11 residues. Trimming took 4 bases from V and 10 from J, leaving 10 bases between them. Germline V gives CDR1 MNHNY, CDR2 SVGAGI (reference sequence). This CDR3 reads CASSLLLDYTF. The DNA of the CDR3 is TGTGCCAGCAGTTTGTTGCTCGACTACACCTTC.

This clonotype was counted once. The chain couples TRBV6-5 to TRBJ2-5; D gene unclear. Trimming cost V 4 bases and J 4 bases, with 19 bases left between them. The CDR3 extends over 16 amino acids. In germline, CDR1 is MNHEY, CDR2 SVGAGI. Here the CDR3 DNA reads TGTGCCAGCAGTTCCATACCGTCATTAGTCCCAGAGACCCAGTACTTC. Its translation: CASSSIPSLVPETQYF.

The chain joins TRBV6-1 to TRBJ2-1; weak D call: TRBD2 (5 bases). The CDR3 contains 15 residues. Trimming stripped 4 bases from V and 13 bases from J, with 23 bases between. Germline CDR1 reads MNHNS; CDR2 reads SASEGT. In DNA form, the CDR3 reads TGTGCCAGCAGTGCCAATATCGGGATTTTGGAGACCCAGTTCTTC. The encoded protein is CASSANIGILETQFF.

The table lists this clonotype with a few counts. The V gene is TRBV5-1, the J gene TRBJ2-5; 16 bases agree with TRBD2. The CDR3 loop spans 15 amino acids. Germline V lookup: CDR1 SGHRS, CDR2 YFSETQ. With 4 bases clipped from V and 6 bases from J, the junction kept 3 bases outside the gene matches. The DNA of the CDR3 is TGCGCCAGCAGCGAGGGACTAGCGGGAGGGAAGACCCAGTACTTC. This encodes CASSEGLAGGKTQYF.

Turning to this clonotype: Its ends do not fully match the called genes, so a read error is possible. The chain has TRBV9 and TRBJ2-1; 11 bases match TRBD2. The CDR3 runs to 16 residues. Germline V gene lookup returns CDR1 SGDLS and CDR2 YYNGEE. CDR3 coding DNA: TGTGCCAGCAGCGTACGGGGACTAGCGGAATACAGTGAGCAGTTCTTC. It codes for CASSVRGLAEYSEQFF.

DNA for the CDR3: TGTGCCAGCAGCCACGAGGGGGGGAGAGGGAATGAGCAGTTCTTC. Residues: CASSHEGGRGNEQFF. The V and J genes are TRBV7-9 and TRBJ2-1, with D possibly TRBD2 on 7 matching bases. The CDR3 runs 15 residues. Germline V gene lookup returns CDR1 SEHNR and CDR2 FQNEAQ (reference sequence). V lost 5 bases to trimming and J lost 7 bases, with 18 bases between them.

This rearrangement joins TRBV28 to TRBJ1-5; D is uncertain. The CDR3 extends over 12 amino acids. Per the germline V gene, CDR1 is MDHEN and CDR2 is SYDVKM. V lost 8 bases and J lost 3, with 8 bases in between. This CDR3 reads CASPSPNQPQHF. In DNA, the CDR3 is TGTGCCAGCCCCTCCCCCAATCAGCCCCAGCATTTT. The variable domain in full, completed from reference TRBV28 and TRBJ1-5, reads DVKVTQSSRYLVKRTGEKVFLECVQDMDHENMFWYRQDPGLGLRLIYFSYDVKMKEKGDIPEGYSVSREKKERFSLILESASTNQTSMYLCASPSPNQPQHFGDGTRLSIL.

CDR3 residues: CAGLGRNYEQYF. CDR3 in DNA: TGTGCCGGACTCGGGCGGAACTACGAGCAGTACTTC. The V and J genes are TRBV6-1 and TRBJ2-7, with D perhaps TRBD2 (5 bases). CDR3 size: 12 residues. Trimming removed 11 bases at V and 3 bases at J, with 14 bases between. CDR1 and CDR2 from the germline V gene are MNHNS and SASEGT.

CDR3 bases: TGTGCCAGCAGCTTAGCCGGGGACAGCATATCCTACGAGCAGTACTTC. As protein: CASSLAGDSISYEQYF. The chain is built from TRBV7-6 and TRBJ2-7; 7 nucleotides match TRBD1. The J segment lost 1 base and the V segment lost 0 bases, leaving 6 bases of the junction unmatched. The CDR3 loop spans 16 amino acids. The germline gives CDR1 SGHVS, CDR2 FNYEAQ.

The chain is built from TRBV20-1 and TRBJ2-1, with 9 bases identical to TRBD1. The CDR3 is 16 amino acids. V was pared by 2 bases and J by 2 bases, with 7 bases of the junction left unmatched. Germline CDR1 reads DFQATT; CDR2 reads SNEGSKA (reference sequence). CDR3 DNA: TGCAGTGCTAGACCCAACCGGGACAGGGCCTACAATGAGCAGTTCTTC. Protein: CSARPNRDRAYNEQFF.

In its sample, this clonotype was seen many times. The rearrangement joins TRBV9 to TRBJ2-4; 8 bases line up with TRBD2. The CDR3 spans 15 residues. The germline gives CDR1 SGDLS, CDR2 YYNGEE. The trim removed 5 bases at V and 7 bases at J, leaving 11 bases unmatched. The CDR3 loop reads CASRPENSGSNIQYF. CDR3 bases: TGTGCCAGCAGGCCCGAAAACAGCGGGAGTAACATTCAGTACTTC.

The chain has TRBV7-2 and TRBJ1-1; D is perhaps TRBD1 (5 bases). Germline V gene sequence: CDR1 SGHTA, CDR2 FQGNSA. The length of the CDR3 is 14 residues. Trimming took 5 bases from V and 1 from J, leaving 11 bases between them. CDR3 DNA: TGTGCCAGCAGCCCGACAACAGGGAACACTGAAGCTTTCTTT. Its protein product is CASSPTTGNTEAFF.

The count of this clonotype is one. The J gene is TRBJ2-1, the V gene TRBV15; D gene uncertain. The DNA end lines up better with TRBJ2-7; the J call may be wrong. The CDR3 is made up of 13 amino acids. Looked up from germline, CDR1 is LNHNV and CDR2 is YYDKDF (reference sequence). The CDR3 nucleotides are TGTGCCACCAGCAGCCTTCCCTACAATGAGCAGTACTTC. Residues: CATSSLPYNEQYF.